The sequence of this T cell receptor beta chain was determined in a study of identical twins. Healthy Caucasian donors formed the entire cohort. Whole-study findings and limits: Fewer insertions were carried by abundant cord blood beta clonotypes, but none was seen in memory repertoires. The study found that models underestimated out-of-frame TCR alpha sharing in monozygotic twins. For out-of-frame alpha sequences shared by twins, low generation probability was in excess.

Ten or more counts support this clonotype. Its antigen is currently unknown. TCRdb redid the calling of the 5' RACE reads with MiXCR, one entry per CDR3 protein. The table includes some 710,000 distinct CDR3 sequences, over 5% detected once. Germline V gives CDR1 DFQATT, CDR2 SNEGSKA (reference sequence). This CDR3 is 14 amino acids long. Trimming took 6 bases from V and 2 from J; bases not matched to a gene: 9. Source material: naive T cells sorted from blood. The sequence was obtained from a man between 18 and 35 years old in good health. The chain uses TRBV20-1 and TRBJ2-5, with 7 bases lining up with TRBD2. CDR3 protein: CSAPSSGWQETQYF. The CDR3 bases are TGCAGTGCCCCGAGTAGCGGGTGGCAAGAGACCCAGTACTTC.